The present entry profiles one TCR beta chain with its context. Profiled with immunoSEQ multiplex PCR; TCRdb holds only in-frame clones, not every one. The data contain around 400,000 clones, nearly 90% of them singletons. Germline V gene sequence: CDR1 ENHRY, CDR2 SYGVKD. Unmatched junction bases numbered 7, after V lost 3 bases and J lost 6 bases. This CDR3 has 15 residues. This sample is drawn from a study of blood T cell repertoires in COVID-19. On the study more broadly: Samples representing acute and convalescent COVID-19 were sourced from the United States, Italy and Spain. T cells, B-cell-depleted T cells, or PBMCs supplied cDNA or gDNA.

This receptor was identified in a woman aged 25 to 39 who had recovered from COVID-19. J is TRBJ2-1 and V is TRBV10-3, with TRBD1 identical over 8 bases. The sequenced material came from PBMCs or T cells enriched from blood (not recorded which). CDR3 nucleotides: TGTGCCATCAGTGATTCGCAGGGGGCGCTCAATGAGCAGTTCTTC. Its protein product is CAISDSQGALNEQFF.